What follows are 7 T cell receptor beta chains derived from one specimen sequenced in a study of multiple sclerosis patients with progressive multifocal leukoencephalopathy. Time point meaning: before natalizumab initiation. Sequencing used immunoSEQ multiplex PCR; TCRdb keeps in-frame clones, though not all of them. In the table there are roughly 34,000 clones, about 91% of which are singletons. Sequencing input: PBMCs. These receptors originate from a human donor with multiple sclerosis.

The CDR3 coding sequence is TGTGCCATCACCGAGGGGACTAGCGGGAGGGAGACCCAGTACTTC. Protein sequence: CAITEGTSGRETQYF. The chain links TRBV10-3 to TRBJ2-5; 15 nucleotides match TRBD2. This CDR3 has 15 amino acids. V was pared by 7 bases and J by 5 bases, with 5 bases of the junction left unmatched. Germline CDR1 and CDR2: ENHRY and SYGVKD.

This sequence joins TRBV7-2 and TRBJ1-2, with D possibly being TRBD1 (5 bases). V shed 0 bases and J shed 3 bases, with 11 bases lying between them. CDR1 is SGHTA, CDR2 FQGNSA, per germline. This CDR3 comprises 15 residues. DNA of the CDR3: TGTGCCAGCAGCTTAGCATCAGGGTACGACTATGGCTACACCTTC. This gives the protein CASSLASGYDYGYTF. The full variable domain, completed using reference TRBV7-2 and TRBJ1-2, is GAGVSQSPSNKVTEKGKDVELRCDPISGHTALYWYRQSLGQGLEFLIYFQGNSAPDKSGLPSDRFSAERTGGSVSTLTIQRTQQEDSAVYLCASSLASGYDYGYTFGSGTRLTVV.

The rearrangement joins TRBV20-1 to TRBJ2-7, with a tentative D call TRBD1 (5 bases). This CDR3 region has 10 residues. CDR1 and CDR2 from the germline V gene are DFQATT and SNEGSKA (reference sequence). V was trimmed by 6 bases and J by 3 bases, leaving 6 bases between them. The CDR3 DNA reads as TGCAGTGCAGGGGACTACGAGCAGTACTTC. It translates to CSAGDYEQYF.

This clone was seen a few times. The V and J genes are TRBV5-1 and TRBJ1-4; possibly TRBD1 for D (6 bases). In germline, CDR1 is SGHRS, CDR2 YFSETQ. Between the trimmed V and J ends, which lost 0 bases and 8 bases, there was a span of 14 bases. CDR3 length equals 15 residues. The CDR3 here is CASSLVGGPGEKLFF. CDR3 nucleotide sequence: TGCGCCAGCAGCTTGGTCGGGGGGCCAGGGGAAAAACTGTTTTTT.

J is TRBJ1-4 and V is TRBV19; D might be TRBD1 (6 bases). The CDR3 runs to 14 residues. Germline CDR1 and CDR2: LNHDA and SQIVND (reference sequence). V lost 5 bases, J lost 5 bases, and 12 bases lay in between. CDR3 nucleotides: TGTGCCAGTAGTGCAGGGGAGTGGAATGAAAAACTGTTTTTT. It yields the protein CASSAGEWNEKLFF.

The rearrangement joins TRBV9 to TRBJ1-1; D perhaps matches TRBD1 (5 bases). The CDR3 runs 18 residues. The V gene lost 4 bases and the J gene lost 1 base, with 23 bases spanning the gap. Germline lookup yields CDR1 SGDLS and CDR2 YYNGEE. CDR3 sequence reads: CASSSEGLRPPANTEAFF. In DNA form, the CDR3 reads TGTGCCAGCAGCTCCGAGGGACTCCGACCCCCCGCGAACACTGAAGCTTTCTTT. Based on the CDR3 plus reference TRBV9 and TRBJ1-1, the full variable domain is DSGVTQTPKHLITATGQRVTLRCSPRSGDLSVYWYQQSLDQGLQFLIQYYNGEERAKGNILERFSAQQFPDLHSELNLSSLELGDSALYFCASSSEGLRPPANTEAFFGQGTRLTVV.

The chain links TRBV10-3 to TRBJ1-5; D is unclear. CDR1 and CDR2 (germline): ENHRY, SYGVKD. This CDR3 is 13 amino acids long. Trimming removed 4 bases at V and 6 bases at J, with 10 bases between. DNA for the CDR3: TGTGCCATCAGTGGGGAACCGGGTCAGCCCCAGCATTTT. This gives the protein CAISGEPGQPQHF.